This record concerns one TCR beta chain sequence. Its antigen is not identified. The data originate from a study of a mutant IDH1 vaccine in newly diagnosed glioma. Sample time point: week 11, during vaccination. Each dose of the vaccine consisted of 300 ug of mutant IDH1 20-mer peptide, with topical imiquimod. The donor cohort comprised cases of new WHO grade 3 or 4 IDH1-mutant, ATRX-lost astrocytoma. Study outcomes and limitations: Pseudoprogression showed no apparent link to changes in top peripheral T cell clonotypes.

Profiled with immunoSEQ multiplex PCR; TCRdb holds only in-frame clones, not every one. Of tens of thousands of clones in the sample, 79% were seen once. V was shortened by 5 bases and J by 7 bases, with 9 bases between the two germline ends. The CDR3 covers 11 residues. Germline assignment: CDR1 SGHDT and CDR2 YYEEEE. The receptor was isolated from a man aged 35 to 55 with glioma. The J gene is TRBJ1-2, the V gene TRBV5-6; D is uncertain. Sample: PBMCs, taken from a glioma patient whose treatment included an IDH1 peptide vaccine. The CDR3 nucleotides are TGTGCCAGCAGGTCGTTAAGTGGCTACACCTTC. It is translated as CASRSLSGYTF.